A single sample gave rise to the 13 T cell receptor beta chains below, sequenced in a study of cytomegalovirus exposure and HLA in healthy donors. Both 60 Vbeta primers and 13 Jbeta primers went into the PCR. TCRdb keeps only in-frame clones here, not all; method: immunoSEQ multiplex PCR. The sample contains around 94,000 clones, roughly 78% of which appear only once. Sequencing used PBMCs. The receptors stem from a male donor in good health and CMV-seropositive.

This clone has more than one count but fewer than ten. V is TRBV7-9 and J is TRBJ2-7; the match to TRBD2 covers 7 bases. The CDR3 loop spans 14 amino acids. Germline V gene lookup returns CDR1 SEHNR and CDR2 FQNEAQ (reference sequence). J gave up 0 bases and V 5 bases, and 4 bases lay outside the gene matches. CDR3 sequence: CASSGGGTSYEQYF. The CDR3 bases are TGTGCCAGCAGCGGCGGGGGAACCTCCTACGAGCAGTACTTC. The whole variable domain, remainder taken from reference TRBV7-9 and TRBJ2-7, is DTGVSQNPRHKITKRGQNVTFRCDPISEHNRLYWYRQTLGQGPEFLTYFQNEAQLEKSRLLSDRFSAERPKGSFSTLEIQRTEQGDSAMYLCASSGGGTSYEQYFGPGTRLTVT.

The rearrangement joins TRBV7-9 to TRBJ2-7; D may be TRBD2 (5 bases). Germline-derived CDR1 and CDR2 are SEHNR and FQNEAQ (reference sequence). Between the trimmed V and J ends, which lost 2 bases and 3 bases, there was a span of 11 bases. The CDR3 extends over 14 amino acids. DNA of the CDR3: TGTGCCAGCAGCTTAACCAGCGGTAACTACGAGCAGTACTTC. It is translated as CASSLTSGNYEQYF.

V usage is TRBV28 and J usage is TRBJ1-1; D is uncertain. Deletions cut 8 bases from V and 1 base from J, with 8 bases between. Germline V gene lookup returns CDR1 MDHEN and CDR2 SYDVKM. The CDR3 is 12 amino acids. CDR3 nucleotides: TGTGCCAGCGGTGTCGGGAACACTGAAGCTTTCTTT. Translation: CASGVGNTEAFF.

The chain couples TRBV6-5 to TRBJ2-5; 10 bases agree with TRBD1. In germline, CDR1 is MNHEY, CDR2 SVGAGI. The CDR3 totals 14 residues. With 5 bases clipped from V and 5 bases from J, the junction kept 5 bases outside the gene matches. DNA of the CDR3: TGTGCCAGCAGTCGACAGGGGGCTAGGGAGACCCAGTACTTC. Protein sequence: CASSRQGARETQYF.

The chain is built from TRBV5-5 and TRBJ2-3, with TRBD2 matching 14 bases. V shed 4 bases, J shed 4 bases, and the junction held 5 bases outside the gene matches. Germline V gene data show CDR1 as SGHKS and CDR2 as YYEKEE (reference sequence). The CDR3 totals 16 residues. The CDR3, as DNA: TGTGCCAGCAGCAGCGGACTAGCGGGAGGCTCAGATACGCAGTATTTT. Residues: CASSSGLAGGSDTQYF.

This clone has just one count. Written as DNA, the CDR3 is TGTGCCAGCAGTGACGGTTTGCAGTACTTC. Translation: CASSDGLQYF. J is TRBJ2-5 and V is TRBV2, with unresolved D. Germline V gene lookup returns CDR1 SNHLY and CDR2 FYNNEI. The V end was cut by 3 bases, the J end by 11 bases, with 7 bases between. There are 10 residues in the CDR3.

The V call is TRBV5-1, the J call TRBJ2-1; the D gene is possibly TRBD2 (6 bases). Trimming cost V 4 bases and J 5 bases, with 25 bases left between them. Germline values: CDR1 SGHRS, CDR2 YFSETQ. This CDR3 has 18 amino acids. CDR3 sequence (DNA): TGCGCCAGCAGCACGGGACTCCCGATCATTCCTGGGGACAATGAGCAGTTCTTC. Its translation is CASSTGLPIIPGDNEQFF.

This clone was picked up a small number of times. V gene TRBV7-9 combines with J gene TRBJ1-5; 12 positions agree with TRBD1. The J segment lost 2 bases and the V segment lost 0 bases, leaving 2 bases of the junction unmatched. The CDR3 spans 17 residues. The germline CDR1 and CDR2 sequences are SEHNR and FQNEAQ (reference sequence). CDR3 amino acids: CASSLAGQGAGNQPQHF. The CDR3 DNA reads TGTGCCAGCAGCTTAGCGGGACAGGGGGCAGGCAATCAGCCCCAGCATTTT.

The CDR3 protein is CASSYTGGPVEQFF. CDR3 sequence (DNA): TGTGCCAGCAGTTATACGGGAGGGCCGGTTGAGCAGTTCTTC. The V and J genes are TRBV2 and TRBJ2-1; 8 bases agree with TRBD2. Germline V gives CDR1 SNHLY, CDR2 FYNNEI. V was pared by 5 bases and J by 9 bases, with 9 bases of the junction left unmatched. The CDR3 is made up of 14 amino acids.

The rearrangement uses TRBV19 and TRBJ1-1; D ambiguous. Germline-derived CDR1 and CDR2 are LNHDA and SQIVND (reference sequence). This CDR3 is 11 amino acids long. Trimming pared 7 bases from V and 0 bases from J, leaving 3 bases between. This CDR3 reads CASIMNTEAFF. Here the CDR3 DNA reads TGTGCCAGTATTATGAACACTGAAGCTTTCTTT.

This clone was observed a single time. This chain uses TRBV5-6 with TRBJ2-7, with 7 bases that match TRBD1. The junction had 8 bases not matched to a gene; V was cut back by 0 bases and J by 2 bases. The CDR3 runs 16 residues. Germline V CDR1 and CDR2: SGHDT, YYEEEE. CDR3 amino acids: CASSLGPQGPTYEQYF. In nucleotides, the CDR3 is TGTGCCAGCAGCTTGGGGCCACAGGGGCCTACCTACGAGCAGTACTTC.

This clone was detected only once. The rearrangement joins TRBV5-8 to TRBJ2-5, with a possible D match to TRBD1 (5 bases). This CDR3 comprises 15 residues. V was pared by 4 bases and J by 5 bases, with 18 bases between. Looked up from germline, CDR1 is SGHTS and CDR2 is YDEGEE. CDR3 sequence reads: CASSVTETPWETQYF. CDR3 bases: TGTGCCAGCAGCGTGACAGAGACCCCCTGGGAGACCCAGTACTTC.

This sequence joins TRBV9 and TRBJ2-3; D is perhaps TRBD2 (6 bases). This CDR3 has 16 amino acids. CDR1 and CDR2 from the germline V gene are SGDLS and YYNGEE. V lost 2 bases, J lost 0 bases, and 13 bases lay in between. DNA of the CDR3: TGTGCCAGCAGCGTTGACCTAGCGTATAGCACAGATACGCAGTATTTT. The encoded protein is CASSVDLAYSTDTQYF.